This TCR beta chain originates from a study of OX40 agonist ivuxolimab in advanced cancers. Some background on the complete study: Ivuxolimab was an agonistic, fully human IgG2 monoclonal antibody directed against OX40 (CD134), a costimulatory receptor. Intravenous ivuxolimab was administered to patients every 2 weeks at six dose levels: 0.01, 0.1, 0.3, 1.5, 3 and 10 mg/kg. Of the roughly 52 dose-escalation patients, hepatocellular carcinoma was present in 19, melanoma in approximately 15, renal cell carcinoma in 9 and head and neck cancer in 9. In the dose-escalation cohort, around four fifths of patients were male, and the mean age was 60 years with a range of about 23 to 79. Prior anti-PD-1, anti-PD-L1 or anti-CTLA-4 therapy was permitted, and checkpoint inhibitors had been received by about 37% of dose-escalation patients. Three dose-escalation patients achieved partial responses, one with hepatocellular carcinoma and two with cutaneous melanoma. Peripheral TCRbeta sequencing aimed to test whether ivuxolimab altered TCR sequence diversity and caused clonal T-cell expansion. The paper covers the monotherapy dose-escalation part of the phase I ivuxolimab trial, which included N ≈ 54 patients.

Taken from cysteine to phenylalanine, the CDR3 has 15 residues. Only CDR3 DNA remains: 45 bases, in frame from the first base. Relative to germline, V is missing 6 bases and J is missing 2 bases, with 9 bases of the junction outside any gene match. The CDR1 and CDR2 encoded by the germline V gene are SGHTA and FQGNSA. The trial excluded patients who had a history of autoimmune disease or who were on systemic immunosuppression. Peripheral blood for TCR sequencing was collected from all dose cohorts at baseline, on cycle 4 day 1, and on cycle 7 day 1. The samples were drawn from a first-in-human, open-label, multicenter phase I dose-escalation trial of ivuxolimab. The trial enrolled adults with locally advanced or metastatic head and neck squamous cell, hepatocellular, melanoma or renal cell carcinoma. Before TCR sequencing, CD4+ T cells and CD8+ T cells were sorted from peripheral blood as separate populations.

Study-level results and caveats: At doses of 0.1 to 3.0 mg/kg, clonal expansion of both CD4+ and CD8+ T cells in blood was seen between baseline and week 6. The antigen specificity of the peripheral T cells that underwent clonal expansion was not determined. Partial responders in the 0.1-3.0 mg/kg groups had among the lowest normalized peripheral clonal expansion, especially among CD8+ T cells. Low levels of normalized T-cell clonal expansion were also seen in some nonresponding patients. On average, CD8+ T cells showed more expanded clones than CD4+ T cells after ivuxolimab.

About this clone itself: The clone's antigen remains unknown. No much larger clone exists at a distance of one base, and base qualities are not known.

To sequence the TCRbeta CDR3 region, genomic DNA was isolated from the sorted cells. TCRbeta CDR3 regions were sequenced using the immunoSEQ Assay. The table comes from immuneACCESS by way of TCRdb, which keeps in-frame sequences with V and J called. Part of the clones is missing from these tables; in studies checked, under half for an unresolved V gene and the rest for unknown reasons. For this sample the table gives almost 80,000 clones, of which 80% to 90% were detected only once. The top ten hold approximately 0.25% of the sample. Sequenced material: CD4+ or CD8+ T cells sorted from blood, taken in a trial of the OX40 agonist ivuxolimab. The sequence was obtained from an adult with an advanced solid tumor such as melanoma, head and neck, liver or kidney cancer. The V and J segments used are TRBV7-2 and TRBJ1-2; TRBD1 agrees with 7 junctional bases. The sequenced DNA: TGTGCCAGCAGACCCCGACAGGGATCAAACTATGGCTACACCTTC. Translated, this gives CASRPRQGSNYGYTF.